The 5 T cell receptor beta chains listed next were all sequenced from one sample in a study of T cells in Graves' hyperthyroidism and ophthalmopathy. TCR beta CDR3 region amplification was performed from RNA transcripts. A first-round RT-PCR of the TCR CDR3 used the HTBI primer set. One entry per CDR3 protein, called by TCRdb with MiXCR from the multiplex PCR reads. The data show about 510,000 distinct CDR3 sequences, with 14% seen just once and more than 11% held by the top ten. The specimen was blood. Receptors originate from a woman in her thirties or forties with Graves' hyperthyroidism.

This clonotype has at least ten counts. The rearrangement joins TRBV28 to TRBJ2-3, with TRBD1 matching 9 bases. The V and J ends lost 5 bases and 4 bases, in that order; junction bases with no gene match: 16. CDR1 and CDR2 (germline): MDHEN, SYDVKM. The CDR3 totals 18 residues. CDR3 region: CASSPHLRGQGVSDTQYF. CDR3 nucleotide sequence: TGTGCCAGCAGTCCCCACCTACGGGGACAGGGAGTCTCAGATACGCAGTATTTT.

The chain employs TRBV28 and TRBJ2-7; maybe TRBD1 (6 bases). CDR1 is MDHEN, CDR2 SYDVKM, per germline. CDR3 size: 13 residues. With 7 bases removed from V and 0 bases from J, the gap between germline ends came to 10 bases. This CDR3 is CASIDRSSYEQYF. The CDR3 DNA reads as TGTGCCAGCATCGACAGGTCCTCCTACGAGCAGTACTTC.

The table lists this clonotype with many counts. This sequence joins TRBV2 and TRBJ1-6; no definite D call. V dropped 5 bases and J dropped 0 bases, with 5 bases sitting between them. Looked up from germline, CDR1 is SNHLY and CDR2 is FYNNEI. This CDR3 has 14 amino acids. In DNA, the CDR3 is TGTGCCAGCAGTCAGAGCTCCTATAATTCACCCCTCCACTTT. This sequence encodes CASSQSSYNSPLHF.

The gene calls are TRBV19 and TRBJ1-3; D is ambiguous. The V end was cut by 7 bases, the J end by 1 base, with 11 bases between. The germline V gene has CDR1 LNHDA and CDR2 SQIVND (reference sequence). This CDR3 is 14 amino acids long. As DNA, the CDR3 is TGTGCCAGTAAGAGGCGGGAGTCTGGAAACACCATATATTTT. It specifies CASKRRESGNTIYF. Combining the CDR3 with reference TRBV19 and TRBJ1-3 gives the whole variable domain DGGITQSPKYLFRKEGQNVTLSCEQNLNHDAMYWYRQDPGQGLRLIYYSQIVNDFQKGDIAEGYSVSREKKESFPLTVTSAQKNPTAFYLCASKRRESGNTIYFGEGSWLTVV.

This clonotype occurred a few times. The V gene is TRBV20-1, the J gene TRBJ1-4; D is perhaps TRBD1 (5 bases). This CDR3 comprises 12 residues. Germline assignment: CDR1 DFQATT and CDR2 SNEGSKA (reference sequence). The V end lost 0 bases, the J end lost 8 bases, and 7 bases lay between the germline ends. CDR3 sequence (DNA): TGCAGTGCTAGAGATTCAGGGGAAAAACTGTTTTTT. Translation: CSARDSGEKLFF.